Below, 10 T cell receptor beta chains from the same sample are listed, as sequenced in a study of T cell responses to AZD1222 COVID-19 vaccine. Some clones are missing from TCRdb's copy, which holds only in-frame ones; the method was immunoSEQ multiplex PCR. The table shows around 94,000 clones, with about four fifths occurring only once. Sequencing used peripheral blood, obtained on day 0 of AZD1222 vaccination. The receptor source for this set is an adult in good health.

The rearrangement links TRBV19 to TRBJ1-2; D perhaps matches TRBD1 (5 bases). This CDR3 has 15 residues. V shed 6 bases and J shed 1 base, with 15 bases lying between them. Looked up from germline, CDR1 is LNHDA and CDR2 is SQIVND (reference sequence). CDR3 protein: CASRFPTASNYGYTF. CDR3 DNA sequence: TGTGCCAGTAGATTTCCGACAGCTAGTAACTATGGCTACACCTTC.

The genes are TRBV25-1 and TRBJ1-6, with D hard to call. V dropped 6 bases and J dropped 2 bases, with 8 bases sitting between them. The CDR3 totals 14 residues. Germline CDR1 and CDR2: MGHDK and SYGVNS. The CDR3 sequence: CASSLGAYNSPLHF. CDR3 nucleotide sequence: TGTGCCAGCAGCCTCGGTGCCTATAATTCACCCCTCCACTTT.

This clone was counted a single time. The J gene is TRBJ2-7, the V gene TRBV19; D is ambiguous. This CDR3 has 14 amino acids. Germline CDR1 is LNHDA and CDR2 is SQIVND (reference sequence). V was cut by 6 bases and J by 6 bases, with 18 bases left in between. The CDR3 coding sequence is TGTGCCAGTAGCATTAGGCTTTGGATAGGCGAGCAGTACTTC. Amino acid sequence: CASSIRLWIGEQYF.

The genes are TRBV7-2 and TRBJ2-3, with a weak D call TRBD2 (6 bases). Germline loops: CDR1 SGHTA, CDR2 FQGNSA. The CDR3 covers 15 residues. V lost 6 bases to trimming and J lost 4 bases, with 17 bases between them. This chain's CDR3 is CASSRVGSWADTQYF. The CDR3 DNA reads TGTGCCAGCAGTCGCGTCGGGAGTTGGGCAGATACGCAGTATTTT.

In this sample, this clone turned up once. V is TRBV30 and J is TRBJ1-2, with no clear D. Per the germline V gene, CDR1 is GTSNPN and CDR2 is SVGIG (reference sequence). V lost 0 bases and J lost 2, with 10 bases in between. The CDR3 covers 14 residues. The CDR3 loop is CAWSVDSPNYGYTF. The CDR3 nucleotides read TGTGCCTGGAGTGTTGATTCACCAAACTATGGCTACACCTTC.

The chain is built from TRBV6-5 and TRBJ2-5; no clear D. The V gene lost 5 bases and the J gene lost 2 bases, with 6 bases spanning the gap. Per the germline V gene, CDR1 is MNHEY and CDR2 is SVGAGI. There are 12 residues in the CDR3. The CDR3 protein is CASSNRQETQYF. CDR3 nucleotide sequence: TGTGCCAGCAGTAACCGACAAGAGACCCAGTACTTC.

The chain joins TRBV4-1 to TRBJ2-1, with 12 nucleotides matching TRBD2. J gave up 10 bases and V 4 bases, and 14 bases lay outside the gene matches. This CDR3 is built from 17 residues. The germline CDR1 and CDR2 sequences are MGHRA and YSYEKL. CDR3 sequence: CASSLESTSGGLGEQFF. The CDR3 region has the DNA TGCGCCAGCAGCCTAGAATCGACTAGCGGGGGCCTCGGGGAGCAGTTCTTC.

The chain joins TRBV7-2 to TRBJ2-1, with TRBD2 identical over 11 bases. Looked up from germline, CDR1 is SGHTA and CDR2 is FQGNSA. The CDR3 has 15 amino acids. Unmatched junction bases numbered 4, after V lost 5 bases and J lost 4 bases. The CDR3 DNA sequence: TGTGCCAGCAGCGCGGGACTAGCGGAGTACAATGAGCAGTTCTTC. The encoded protein is CASSAGLAEYNEQFF.

The gene calls are TRBV9 and TRBJ2-7; D is undetermined. This CDR3 has 15 residues. The V end was cut by 0 bases, the J end by 6 bases, with 16 bases between. Germline V gene sequence: CDR1 SGDLS, CDR2 YYNGEE. The CDR3 loop is CASSVAGMGMGEQYF. DNA of the CDR3: TGTGCCAGCAGCGTAGCCGGTATGGGAATGGGCGAGCAGTACTTC. The full variable domain, completed using reference TRBV9 and TRBJ2-7, is DSGVTQTPKHLITATGQRVTLRCSPRSGDLSVYWYQQSLDQGLQFLIQYYNGEERAKGNILERFSAQQFPDLHSELNLSSLELGDSALYFCASSVAGMGMGEQYFGPGTRLTVT.

V usage is TRBV14 and J usage is TRBJ1-1; D unclear. Germline lookup yields CDR1 SGHDN and CDR2 FVKESK. V gave up 6 bases and J gave up 0 bases, with 5 bases separating them. The CDR3 runs to 12 residues. CDR3 sequence: CASRGVNTEAFF. CDR3 nucleotide sequence: TGTGCCAGCAGGGGTGTGAACACTGAAGCTTTCTTT.